Presented here are 14 T cell receptor beta chains from one specimen sequenced in a study of identical twins. TCRdb re-analysed the 5' RACE reads in MiXCR, keeping a single row per CDR3 protein. Of 1.5 million to 2 million distinct CDR3 sequences in the sample, roughly 35% were seen once. The sequencing input was cord blood. The receptors here all came from a newborn girl in good health.

This clonotype was seen repeatedly, ten times or more. The genes are TRBV5-1 and TRBJ2-7; 7 nucleotides align to TRBD2. J was trimmed by 4 bases and V by 0 bases; bases with no gene match: 7. CDR1 and CDR2 (germline): SGHRS, YFSETQ. CDR3 length: 15 residues. The CDR3 DNA is TGCGCCAGCAGCTTGGCGGCTAGCGGACTATACGAGCAGTACTTC. As protein: CASSLAASGLYEQYF.

V and J are TRBV5-1 and TRBJ1-2; D perhaps matches TRBD1 (5 bases). Trimming took 4 bases from V and 6 from J, leaving 16 bases between them. Germline V gene lookup returns CDR1 SGHRS and CDR2 YFSETQ. The CDR3 runs to 14 residues. CDR3 DNA sequence: TGCGCCAGCAGCCAGGGCCCTACGCCCCATGGCTACACCTTC. Encoded protein: CASSQGPTPHGYTF. The whole variable domain, filled in from reference TRBV5-1 and TRBJ1-2, reads KAGVTQTPRYLIKTRGQQVTLSCSPISGHRSVSWYQQTPGQGLQFLFEYFSETQRNKGNFPGRFSGRQFSNSRSEMNVSTLELGDSALYLCASSQGPTPHGYTFGSGTRLTVV.

This clonotype was seen only once. This sequence may be a read error, since a much larger clone differs from it by one base. The CDR3 sequence is CACSLWRTSTYEQYF. The CDR3 nucleotides read TGTGCCTGCAGTTTATGGCGGACATCTACCTACGAGCAGTACTTC. The V gene is TRBV28, the J gene TRBJ2-7, with D possibly being TRBD1 (5 bases). The CDR3 runs to 15 residues. CDR1 MDHEN and CDR2 SYDVKM come from the germline V gene.

This chain links TRBV4-1 with TRBJ1-2, with TRBD1 matching 7 bases. This CDR3 has 15 amino acids. With V trimmed by 4 bases and J by 4 bases, 9 bases remained unmatched. Germline-derived CDR1 and CDR2 are MGHRA and YSYEKL. The CDR3 nucleotides read TGCGCCAGCAGCCCCTTACAGGGGCCCCTCTATGGCTACACCTTC. Its translation is CASSPLQGPLYGYTF.

Worth noting for this clonotype: This sequence may be a read error, since a much larger clone differs from it by one base. The chain is built from TRBV21-1 and TRBJ2-5. TRBV21-1 corresponds to a pseudogene. The CDR3 extends over 10 amino acids. CDR3 residues: CASTQEAQYF. CDR3 DNA sequence: TGTGCCAGCACACAAGAGGCCCAGTACTTC.

A remark on this clonotype: At one end the junction does not follow the germline gene, possibly because of a read error. The rearrangement uses TRBV5-1 and TRBJ2-3; TRBD2 matches at 11 bases. The CDR3 loop spans 16 amino acids. From germline, CDR1 is SGHRS and CDR2 YFSETQ. For the CDR3, the DNA is TGCGCCAGCGGCTTGGGGGGGACTAGCGGCGCAGATACGCAGTATTTT. Its protein is CASGLGGTSGADTQYF.

This clonotype was detected a few times. The rearrangement joins TRBV12-3 or TRBV12-4 to TRBJ2-1, with TRBD2 matching over 13 bases. V was pared by 6 bases and J by 8 bases, with 7 bases of the junction left unmatched. This CDR3 comprises 15 residues. The CDR3 protein is CASRLTSGGAHEQFF. DNA for the CDR3: TGTGCCAGCAGGCTTACTAGCGGGGGGGCCCATGAGCAGTTCTTC.

This clonotype was detected a few times. The chain recombines TRBV24-1 with TRBJ2-1; weak D call: TRBD2 (6 bases). CDR3 length equals 16 residues. Trimming took 0 bases from V and 0 from J, leaving 8 bases between them. Germline values: CDR1 KGHDR, CDR2 SFDVKD. Written as DNA, the CDR3 is TGTGCCACCAGTGATTTGATCGGGAGCTCCTACAATGAGCAGTTCTTC. It is translated as CATSDLIGSSYNEQFF.

The chain employs TRBV20-1 and TRBJ1-2, with D perhaps matching TRBD1 (5 bases). V shed 5 bases and J shed 4 bases, with 11 bases lying between them. The length of the CDR3 is 12 residues. Germline V gene data show CDR1 as DFQATT and CDR2 as SNEGSKA (reference sequence). This CDR3 reads CSAHRNLYGYTF. The CDR3, as DNA: TGCAGTGCTCACAGGAACCTCTATGGCTACACCTTC.

The rearrangement joins TRBV5-1 to TRBJ2-1; the D gene is possibly TRBD2 (5 bases). V was clipped by 0 bases and J by 7 bases, with 17 bases between them. The germline gives CDR1 SGHRS, CDR2 YFSETQ. There are 16 residues in the CDR3. As DNA, the CDR3 is TGCGCCAGCAGCTTGGGGGGTAGCGAAATAGTTAATGAGCAGTTCTTC. Its translation: CASSLGGSEIVNEQFF.

Only a few counts were recorded for this clonotype. This sequence joins TRBV10-3 and TRBJ1-1; no reliable D call. Germline V gene data show CDR1 as ENHRY and CDR2 as SYGVKD. This CDR3 is built from 13 residues. The V end lost 7 bases, the J end lost 3 bases, and 12 bases lay between the germline ends. The CDR3 DNA is TGTGCCATCACGCGGGATATGGACACTGAAGCTTTCTTT. Translating it yields CAITRDMDTEAFF.

V is TRBV28 and J is TRBJ2-3; 7 nucleotides agree with TRBD2. Unmatched junction bases numbered 9, after V lost 6 bases and J lost 6 bases. The germline gives CDR1 MDHEN, CDR2 SYDVKM. The CDR3 length is 14 residues. CDR3: CASSPSGVGDTQYF. CDR3 in DNA: TGTGCCAGCAGCCCTAGCGGAGTGGGGGATACGCAGTATTTT.

This rearrangement joins TRBV6-5 to TRBJ1-6; a possible D gene is TRBD1 (5 bases). The CDR3 covers 15 residues. Trimming took off 6 bases at V and 3 bases at J, with 12 bases between the two ends. In germline, CDR1 is MNHEY, CDR2 SVGAGI. The CDR3 nucleotides are TGTGCCAGCAGAGAAAGGGGCAGCTATAATTCACCCCTCCACTTT. It encodes CASRERGSYNSPLHF.

This rearrangement joins TRBV7-8 to TRBJ2-5; 10 nucleotides agree with TRBD2. Germline assignment: CDR1 SGHVS and CDR2 FQNEAQ. The length of the CDR3 is 20 residues. V lost 4 bases, J lost 4 bases, and 21 bases stayed unmatched. This CDR3 reads CASSSFKVSGRPNRRETQYF. CDR3 DNA: TGTGCCAGCAGCTCCTTTAAAGTTAGCGGGAGGCCCAATCGTCGAGAGACCCAGTACTTC.